This record covers a single T cell receptor (beta chain). The source of the sample is a study of T cells expressing NK-cell markers. Reprocessing the 5' RACE reads, TCRdb reports a single entry for every CDR3 protein and omits DNA. The sample's table shows a few hundred thousand distinct CDR3 sequences. The CDR3 has 17 amino acids. Per germline, CDR1 MGHRA and CDR2 YSYEKL. The chain employs TRBV4-1 and TRBJ2-1; TCRdb calls TRBD1, which cannot be checked without DNA. The origin of this receptor is a woman between 45 and 60 years old in good health. Sequenced: blood T cells: a sorted CD56 or NKG2C T cell subset, CD4+ or CD8+ T cells, or bulk PBMC T cells (not recorded which). The CDR3 spells CASSRFSSGSAYNEQFF.